Given below is one T cell receptor (beta chain) in context. Its target is not known. CDR1 is SGHRS and CDR2 is YFSETQ in the germline V gene. V lost 0 bases to trimming and J lost 6 bases; unmatched junction nucleotides: 2. There are 14 residues in the CDR3. The sample is drawn from a study of cytomegalovirus exposure and HLA in healthy donors. Broader study findings: Most sequenced TCRs were rare (though some public TCRs occurred in many donors).

Some clones are missing from TCRdb's copy, which holds only in-frame ones; the method was immunoSEQ multiplex PCR. The sample lists roughly 62,000 clones, about 95% occurring once. This chain joins TRBV5-1 and TRBJ1-1, with 10 bases aligning to TRBD1. Specimen: PBMCs. The sequence came from a man aged 18 to 30 in good health and CMV-seronegative. The CDR3 spells CASSLGQGAAEAFF. The CDR3 coding sequence is TGCGCCAGCAGCTTGGGACAGGGGGCTGCTGAAGCTTTCTTT.